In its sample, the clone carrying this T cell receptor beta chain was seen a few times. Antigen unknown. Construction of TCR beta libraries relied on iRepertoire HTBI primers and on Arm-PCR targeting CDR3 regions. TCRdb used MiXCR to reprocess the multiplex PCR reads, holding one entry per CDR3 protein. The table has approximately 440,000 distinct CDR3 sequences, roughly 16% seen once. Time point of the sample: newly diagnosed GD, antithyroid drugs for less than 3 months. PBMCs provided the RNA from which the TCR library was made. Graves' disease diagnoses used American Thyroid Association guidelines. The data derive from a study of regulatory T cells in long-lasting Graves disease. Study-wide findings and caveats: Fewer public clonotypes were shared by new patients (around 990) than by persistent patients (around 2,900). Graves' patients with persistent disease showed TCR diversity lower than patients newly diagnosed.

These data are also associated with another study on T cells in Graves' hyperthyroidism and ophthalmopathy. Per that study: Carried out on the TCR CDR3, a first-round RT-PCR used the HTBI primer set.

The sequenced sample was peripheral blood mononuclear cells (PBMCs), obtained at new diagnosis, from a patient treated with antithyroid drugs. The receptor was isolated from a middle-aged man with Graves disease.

The CDR3 region is CASSPTPGLANRGPETQYF. For the CDR3, the DNA is TGTGCCAGCTCACCAACCCCTGGCCTAGCTAATCGGGGGCCAGAGACCCAGTACTTC. The chain joins TRBV18 to TRBJ2-5, with D perhaps assigned TRBD1 or TRBD2 (6 bases each). The CDR3 is made up of 19 amino acids. Trimming stripped 2 bases from V and 4 bases from J, with 26 bases between. Germline CDR1 is KGHSH and CDR2 is LQKENI. Full variable domain (missing parts from reference TRBV18 and TRBJ2-5): NAGVMQNPRHLVRRRGQEARLRCSPMKGHSHVYWYRQLPEEGLKFMVYLQKENIIDESGMPKERFSAEFPKEGPSILRIQQVVRGDSAAYFCASSPTPGLANRGPETQYFGPGTRLLVL.